The T cell receptor (beta chain) under discussion was sequenced for a study of T cells in Graves' hyperthyroidism and ophthalmopathy. The germline V gene encodes CDR1 DFQATT and CDR2 SNEGSKA (reference sequence). The CDR3 spans 13 residues. V was clipped by 4 bases and J by 3 bases; unmatched bases: 5. Using RNA transcripts as the source, TCR beta CDR3 regions were amplified. First-round RT-PCR targeting the TCR CDR3 was performed with the HTBI primer set. TCRdb reanalysed the multiplex PCR reads using MiXCR and keeps one entry per CDR3 protein. Of 700,000 to 850,000 distinct CDR3 sequences detected, under 45% appear once; the ten largest clones hold roughly 30%. Orbital computed tomography, thyroid ultrasound, serum thyroxine and TRAb, and clinical symptoms together informed the diagnoses. PBMCs came from around 9.7 ml fresh peripheral blood. This clonotype appeared many times.

V and J are TRBV20-1 and TRBJ2-7, with 8 bases lining up with TRBD2. This clonotype originated in a woman aged 40 to 50 with Graves' hyperthyroidism. What was sequenced was blood. The CDR3 nucleotides are TGCAGTGCTATAGGCCTAGCGGGCTACGAGCAGTACTTC. Protein: CSAIGLAGYEQYF.